This entry features one T cell receptor (beta chain) sequence. These data are taken from a study of blood T cell repertoires in COVID-19. Adults between roughly 18 and 95 years of age took part from about two dozen US areas. Participants' reported clinical history set cohort assignment. What the recovered Cohort 3 donors had was two negative PCRs, clearance, or symptom resolution. Here immunoSEQ multiplex PCR was the method, and the copy in TCRdb shows in-frame clones only, minus some. The data contain about 370,000 clones, 85% to 90% of them singletons. This receptor was obtained from a woman under 40 who had recovered from COVID-19. Input material: PBMCs or T cells enriched from blood (not recorded which).

The CDR3 here is CATSKEEGTQYF. CDR3 coding DNA: TGTGCCACCAGCAAGGAGGAGGGGACCCAGTACTTC. This chain links TRBV15 with TRBJ2-5; D might be TRBD2 (6 bases). V lost 4 bases to trimming and J lost 7 bases, with 10 bases between them. The CDR3 has 12 amino acids. The germline CDR1 and CDR2 sequences are LNHNV and YYDKDF (reference sequence).